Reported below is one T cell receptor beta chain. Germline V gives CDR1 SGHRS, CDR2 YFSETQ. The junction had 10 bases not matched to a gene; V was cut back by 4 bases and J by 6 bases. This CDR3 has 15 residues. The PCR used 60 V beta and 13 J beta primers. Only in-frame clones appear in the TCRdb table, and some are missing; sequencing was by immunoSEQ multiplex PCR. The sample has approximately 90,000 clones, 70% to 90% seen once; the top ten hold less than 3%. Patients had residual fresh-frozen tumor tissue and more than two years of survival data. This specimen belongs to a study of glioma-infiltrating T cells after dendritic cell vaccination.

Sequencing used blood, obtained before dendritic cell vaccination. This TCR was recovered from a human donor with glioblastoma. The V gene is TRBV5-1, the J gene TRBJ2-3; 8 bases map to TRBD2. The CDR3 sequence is CASSLPRGGLDTQYF. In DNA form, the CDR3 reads TGCGCCAGCAGCCTGCCCCGGGGGGGCCTGGATACGCAGTATTTT. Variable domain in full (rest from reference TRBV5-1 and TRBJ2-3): KAGVTQTPRYLIKTRGQQVTLSCSPISGHRSVSWYQQTPGQGLQFLFEYFSETQRNKGNFPGRFSGRQFSNSRSEMNVSTLELGDSALYLCASSLPRGGLDTQYFGPGTRLTVL.